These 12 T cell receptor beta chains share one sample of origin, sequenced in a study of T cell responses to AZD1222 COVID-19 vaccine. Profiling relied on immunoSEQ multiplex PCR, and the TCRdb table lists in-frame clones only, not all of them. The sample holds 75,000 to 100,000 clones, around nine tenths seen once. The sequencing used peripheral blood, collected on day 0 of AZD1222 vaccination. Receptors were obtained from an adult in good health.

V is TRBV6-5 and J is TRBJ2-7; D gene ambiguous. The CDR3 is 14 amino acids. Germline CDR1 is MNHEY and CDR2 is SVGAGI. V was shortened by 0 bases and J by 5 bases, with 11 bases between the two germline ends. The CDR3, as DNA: TGTGCCAGCAGTTACTCTGACCTGGCAGACGAGCAGTACTTC. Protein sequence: CASSYSDLADEQYF.

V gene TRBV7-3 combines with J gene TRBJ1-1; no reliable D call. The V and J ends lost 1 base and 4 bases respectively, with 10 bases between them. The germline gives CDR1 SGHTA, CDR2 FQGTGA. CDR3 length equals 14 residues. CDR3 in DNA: TGTGCCAGCAGCTTAAGCGGGTTGGGCACTGAAGCTTTCTTT. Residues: CASSLSGLGTEAFF.

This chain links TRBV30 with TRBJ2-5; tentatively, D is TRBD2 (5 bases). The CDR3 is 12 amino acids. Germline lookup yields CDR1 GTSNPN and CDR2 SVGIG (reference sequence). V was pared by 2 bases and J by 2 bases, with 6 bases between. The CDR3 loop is CAWSTGQETQYF. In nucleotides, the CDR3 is TGTGCCTGGAGTACGGGACAAGAGACCCAGTACTTC.

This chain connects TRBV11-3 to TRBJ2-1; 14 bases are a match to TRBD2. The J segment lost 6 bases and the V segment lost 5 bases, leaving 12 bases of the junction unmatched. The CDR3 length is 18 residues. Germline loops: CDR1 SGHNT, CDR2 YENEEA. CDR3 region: CASSPDAGLAGGFNEQFF. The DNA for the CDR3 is TGTGCCAGCAGCCCAGACGCCGGACTAGCGGGGGGTTTCAATGAGCAGTTCTTC.

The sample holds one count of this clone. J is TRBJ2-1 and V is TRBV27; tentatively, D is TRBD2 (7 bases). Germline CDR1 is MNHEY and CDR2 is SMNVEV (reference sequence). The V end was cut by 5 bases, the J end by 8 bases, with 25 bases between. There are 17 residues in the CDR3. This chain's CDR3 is CASSVTLAGALWDEQFF. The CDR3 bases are TGTGCCAGCAGTGTGACCTTGGCGGGGGCCCTCTGGGATGAGCAGTTCTTC.

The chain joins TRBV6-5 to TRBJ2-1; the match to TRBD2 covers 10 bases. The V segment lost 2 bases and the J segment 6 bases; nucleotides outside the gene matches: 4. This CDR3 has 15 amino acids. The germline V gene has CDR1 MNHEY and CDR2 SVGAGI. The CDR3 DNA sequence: TGTGCCAGCAGTTACCGAGCGGGGGGGCCCAATGAGCAGTTCTTC. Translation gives CASSYRAGGPNEQFF.

The CDR3: CASSVIATNTGELFF. The CDR3 DNA follows: TGTGCCAGCAGCGTAATAGCGACGAACACCGGGGAGCTGTTTTTT. This chain links TRBV9 with TRBJ2-2, with a weak D call TRBD2 (5 bases). V lost 1 base and J 0 bases, leaving 7 bases between the germline ends. Germline V CDR1 and CDR2: SGDLS, YYNGEE. This CDR3 comprises 15 residues.

The CDR3, as DNA: TGTGCCAGTAGTACTCGGACAGGAGACTACGAGCAGTACTTC. It codes for CASSTRTGDYEQYF. V gene TRBV19 combines with J gene TRBJ2-7; 7 bases agree with TRBD1. CDR1 is LNHDA and CDR2 is SQIVND in the germline V gene (reference sequence). Losses at the gene ends were 4 bases for V and 3 bases for J; bases not matched to a gene: 6. The CDR3 has 14 amino acids.

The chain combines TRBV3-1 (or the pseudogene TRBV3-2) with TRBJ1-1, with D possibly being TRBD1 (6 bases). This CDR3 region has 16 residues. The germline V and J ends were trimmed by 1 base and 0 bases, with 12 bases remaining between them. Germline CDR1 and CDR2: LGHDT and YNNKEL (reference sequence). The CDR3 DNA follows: TGTGCCAGCAGCCAAGGCCCACAGGGCTTGAACACTGAAGCTTTCTTT. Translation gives CASSQGPQGLNTEAFF.

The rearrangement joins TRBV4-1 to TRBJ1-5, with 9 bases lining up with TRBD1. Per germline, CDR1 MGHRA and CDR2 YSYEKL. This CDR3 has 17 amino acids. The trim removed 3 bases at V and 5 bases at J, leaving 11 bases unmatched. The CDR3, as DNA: TGCGCCAGCAGCCACCCCTACAGGGGGCGAACGGATCAGCCCCAGCATTTT. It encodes CASSHPYRGRTDQPQHF.

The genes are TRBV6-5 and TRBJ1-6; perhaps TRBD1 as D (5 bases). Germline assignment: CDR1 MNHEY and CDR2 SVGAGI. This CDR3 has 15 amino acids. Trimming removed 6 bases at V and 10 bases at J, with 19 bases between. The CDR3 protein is CASRPRQFPGSPLHF. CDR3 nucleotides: TGTGCCAGCAGACCTCGACAGTTTCCAGGCTCACCCCTCCACTTT.

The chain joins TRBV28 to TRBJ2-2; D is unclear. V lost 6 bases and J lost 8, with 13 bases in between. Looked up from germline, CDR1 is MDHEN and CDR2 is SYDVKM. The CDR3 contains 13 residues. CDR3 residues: CASSNPSFGELFF. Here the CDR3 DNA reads TGTGCCAGCAGCAATCCCTCTTTTGGGGAGCTGTTTTTT.